This T cell receptor beta chain is from a study of blood T cell repertoires in COVID-19. Looking at the study overall: From the United States, Italy and Spain came samples of acute and convalescent COVID-19.

Sequencing was performed with immunoSEQ multiplex PCR; in TCRdb, only in-frame clones are kept and a portion is missing. The sample includes under 200,000 clones, roughly 84% of them seen just once. Trimming took off 10 bases at V and 9 bases at J, with 19 bases between the two ends. Germline V gives CDR1 SGHTA, CDR2 FQGNSA. This CDR3 spans 14 amino acids. The gene calls are TRBV7-2 and TRBJ1-6; D uncertain. The source of this sequence is a woman aged 25 to 39 who had been exposed to COVID-19. The specimen sequenced was PBMCs or T cells enriched from blood (not recorded which). The CDR3 sequence is CATTRGRAGSPLHF. DNA of the CDR3: TGTGCCACCACGCGAGGGAGAGCGGGTTCACCCCTCCACTTT.